The 21 T cell receptor beta chains below all came from one sample that was sequenced in a study of vaccination effects on CD4 cells after COVID-19. Their recognized antigens are unknown. The ViraFEST assay expanded antigen-specific CD4+ T cells with viral peptide pools before sequencing. The culture ran for about 11 days, and then CD4+ T cells were isolated. Vaccinated participants had no history of SARS-CoV-2 infection and tested negative for nucleocapsid antibodies. The repertoire was sequenced with immunoSEQ multiplex PCR; TCRdb's copy has only in-frame clones and lacks some. The sample has tens of thousands of clones, around 69% seen once. The sequences come from CD4+ T cells from PBMCs cultured with HCoV-NL63 spike peptides, collected before COVID-19 vaccination. The receptor source for this set is a human donor who received a COVID-19 vaccine.

The rearrangement links TRBV9 to TRBJ1-2; 12 positions match TRBD1. Germline CDR1 SGDLS, CDR2 YYNGEE. This CDR3 contains 16 residues. The V gene end was trimmed by 4 bases and the J gene end by 4 bases; junction bases not matched to a gene: 8. This CDR3 reads CASSPGTGGFGYGYTF. For the CDR3, the DNA is TGTGCCAGCAGCCCCGGGACAGGGGGCTTCGGCTATGGCTACACCTTC.

This chain connects TRBV2 to TRBJ1-2; D is undetermined. V was cut by 6 bases and J by 10 bases, with 12 bases left in between. The CDR3 consists of 11 residues. Germline V CDR1 and CDR2: SNHLY, FYNNEI. In nucleotides, the CDR3 is TGTGCCAGCAGCCTTTTTTCCCACTACACCTTC. Amino acids: CASSLFSHYTF.

The genes are TRBV6-5 and TRBJ2-3; D could derive from TRBD1 or TRBD2 (5 bases each). Looked up from germline, CDR1 is MNHEY and CDR2 is SVGAGI. The CDR3 runs 14 residues. Trimming shortened V by 2 bases and J by 6 bases, and 12 bases separated the two germline ends. The CDR3 sequence is CASSYPGQKDTQYF. The CDR3, as DNA: TGTGCCAGCAGTTACCCGGGGCAGAAGGATACGCAGTATTTT.

The rearrangement uses TRBV20-1 and TRBJ1-5, with D unresolved. There are 14 residues in the CDR3. Trimming shortened V by 3 bases and J by 3 bases, and 12 bases separated the two germline ends. The germline CDR1 and CDR2 sequences are DFQATT and SNEGSKA (reference sequence). Written as DNA, the CDR3 is TGCAGTGCTAGTTCCAGGAACCCCAATCAGCCCCAGCATTTT. Its protein product is CSASSRNPNQPQHF.

This clone was detected once. This chain connects TRBV6-2 or TRBV6-3 to TRBJ1-1; TRBD1 might be the D (6 bases). V lost 2 bases, J lost 2 bases, and 15 bases lay in between. The germline gives CDR1 MNHEY, CDR2 SVGEGT. The CDR3 runs 16 residues. This CDR3 reads CASSYLRQDRNTEAFF. CDR3 in DNA: TGTGCCAGCAGTTACCTCAGACAGGATAGAAACACTGAAGCTTTCTTT.

This clone was seen more than once but under ten times. This sequence joins TRBV30 and TRBJ2-3; D might be TRBD1 (5 bases). This CDR3 has 15 amino acids. Germline CDR1 GTSNPN, CDR2 SVGIG (reference sequence). V was pared by 2 bases and J by 3 bases, with 15 bases between. The CDR3 reads CAWSTQGIGTDTQYF. The CDR3 nucleotides read TGTGCCTGGAGTACCCAGGGTATTGGGACAGATACGCAGTATTTT.

The V and J genes are TRBV6-5 and TRBJ1-2; 8 positions match TRBD1. Germline CDR1 MNHEY, CDR2 SVGAGI. V was pared by 6 bases and J by 4 bases, with 7 bases of the junction left unmatched. The CDR3 loop spans 14 amino acids. The CDR3 nucleotides are TGTGCCAGCAGAAGGACAGGGTTGGGCTATGGCTACACCTTC. This sequence encodes CASRRTGLGYGYTF.

The CDR3 here is CASSLSGNYGYTF. CDR3 DNA: TGCGCCAGCAGCTTGAGCGGTAACTATGGCTACACCTTC. The chain carries TRBV5-1 and TRBJ1-2, with D unclear. Germline CDR1 reads SGHRS; CDR2 reads YFSETQ. The CDR3 has 13 residues. V was trimmed by 1 base and J by 1 base, leaving 5 bases between them.

CDR3 coding DNA: TGTGCCAGCAGCTTACTCCCTGGGGGAGAATCACCCCTCCACTTT. Translating it yields CASSLLPGGESPLHF. The chain is built from TRBV11-2 and TRBJ1-6; tentative D call: TRBD1 (5 bases). The CDR3 loop spans 15 amino acids. V was trimmed by 2 bases and J by 10 bases, leaving 15 bases between them. Germline values: CDR1 SGHAT, CDR2 FQNNGV.

The chain carries TRBV28 and TRBJ1-1, with a weak D call TRBD1 (6 bases). Germline V gene lookup returns CDR1 MDHEN and CDR2 SYDVKM. V shed 7 bases and J shed 0 bases, with 15 bases lying between them. This CDR3 spans 15 amino acids. In nucleotides, the CDR3 is TGTGCCAGCATTTCCCCAGGGGCCCTGAACACTGAAGCTTTCTTT. Its protein is CASISPGALNTEAFF.

There are a few counts of this clone. The chain joins TRBV19 to TRBJ1-2; D gene uncertain. V was pared by 5 bases and J by 4 bases, with 14 bases between. CDR1 is LNHDA and CDR2 is SQIVND in the germline V gene (reference sequence). CDR3 size: 14 residues. Here the CDR3 DNA reads TGTGCCAGTAGTCCCGGGGTGGGCGGCTATGGCTACACCTTC. Amino acids: CASSPGVGGYGYTF.

This clone occurred a few times. The chain recombines TRBV11-2 with TRBJ2-5; unclear D gene. V was pared by 3 bases and J by 0 bases, with 11 bases between. The CDR3 runs to 15 residues. The germline CDR1 and CDR2 sequences are SGHAT and FQNNGV. The CDR3 protein is CASSFGSYYQETQYF. For the CDR3, the DNA is TGTGCCAGCAGCTTTGGCAGCTACTACCAAGAGACCCAGTACTTC.

The chain joins TRBV7-6 to TRBJ2-5; 12 nucleotides line up with TRBD2. The CDR3 spans 18 residues. The J segment lost 5 bases and the V segment lost 4 bases, leaving 14 bases of the junction unmatched. CDR1 is SGHVS, CDR2 FNYEAQ, per germline. DNA for the CDR3: TGTGCCAGCAGCTCGTTCGGGGCTAGCGGGGGGGCTGTGGAGACCCAGTACTTC. The encoded protein is CASSSFGASGGAVETQYF.

This chain connects TRBV12-5 to TRBJ2-4; TRBD1 or TRBD2 may be the D gene (5 bases each). The CDR3 is 15 amino acids. Germline V gene lookup returns CDR1 LGHNT and CDR2 FRNRAP. The V end lost 7 bases, the J end lost 0 bases, and 13 bases lay between the germline ends. The CDR3 nucleotides are TGTGCTAGTGCAGACGGGGCACTAGCCAAAAACATTCAGTACTTC. It is translated as CASADGALAKNIQYF.

This chain uses TRBV10-2 with TRBJ2-3; maybe TRBD1 (6 bases). Trimming cost V 3 bases and J 5 bases, with 12 bases left between them. The V gene's germline CDR1 is WSHSY and CDR2 SAAADI. The CDR3 has 14 residues. The CDR3 DNA reads TGCGCCAGCAGTGATATGGGGGCCGGAGATACGCAGTATTTT. This sequence encodes CASSDMGAGDTQYF.

The rearrangement uses TRBV24-1 and TRBJ1-5; D might be TRBD1 (6 bases). V was pared by 3 bases and J by 1 base, with 9 bases between. CDR3 size: 15 residues. Germline CDR1 and CDR2: KGHDR and SFDVKD. The CDR3, as DNA: TGTGCCACCAGTGATGAAGGGGGAAGCAATCAGCCCCAGCATTTT. This sequence encodes CATSDEGGSNQPQHF.

V is TRBV5-1 and J is TRBJ1-1, with 9 bases that match TRBD1. V lost 0 bases to trimming and J lost 1 base; unmatched junction nucleotides: 7. The CDR3 length is 17 residues. Germline V gene sequence: CDR1 SGHRS, CDR2 YFSETQ. This chain's CDR3 is CASSLVRTGERNTEAFF. CDR3 bases: TGCGCCAGCAGCTTGGTGAGGACAGGGGAGAGGAACACTGAAGCTTTCTTT.

The chain has TRBV24-1 and TRBJ2-3; 8 bases agree with TRBD1. Trimming at V came to 9 bases and at J to 2 bases, leaving 6 bases not matched to a gene. The CDR3 sequence is 14 residues long. The V gene's germline CDR1 is KGHDR and CDR2 SFDVKD. The CDR3 spells CATEDRAITDTQYF. Here the CDR3 DNA reads TGTGCCACCGAGGACAGGGCGATCACAGATACGCAGTATTTT.

This chain connects TRBV3-1 (or the pseudogene TRBV3-2) to TRBJ2-3; unclear D gene. Germline V gene sequence: CDR1 LGHDT, CDR2 YNNKEL (reference sequence). The ends were cut back, 3 bases at V and 3 bases at J, with 13 bases in the middle. The CDR3 is 15 residues long. CDR3 nucleotides: TGTGCCAGCAGCCAGTCTCAGGTGCGGACAGATACGCAGTATTTT. Translation gives CASSQSQVRTDTQYF.

J is TRBJ2-3 and V is TRBV6-5, with 9 bases identical to TRBD2. Trimming cost V 6 bases and J 2 bases; bases outside gene matches: 6. In germline, CDR1 is MNHEY, CDR2 SVGAGI. The CDR3 has 15 residues. DNA of the CDR3: TGTGCCAGCAGGACAGCGGGGGGACCCACAGATACGCAGTATTTT. The encoded protein is CASRTAGGPTDTQYF.

The chain has TRBV18 and TRBJ2-6; no reliable D call. Germline V gene sequence: CDR1 KGHSH, CDR2 LQKENI. This CDR3 contains 17 residues. Trimming left V 2 bases short and J 0 bases short, with 11 bases between. The CDR3 DNA follows: TGTGCCAGCTCACCAATCGCGCGGACCTCTGGGGCCAACGTCCTGACTTTC. It encodes CASSPIARTSGANVLTF.